The present entry profiles one T cell receptor (beta chain) with its context. The data were obtained in a study of blood T cell repertoires in COVID-19. Germline V gene sequence: CDR1 SGHTA, CDR2 FQGNSA. The CDR3 has 12 residues. Trimming left V 5 bases short and J 4 bases short, with 8 bases between. Profiled with immunoSEQ multiplex PCR; TCRdb holds only in-frame clones, not every one. The sample shows approximately 360,000 clones, 83% of them seen only once. The chain employs TRBV7-2 and TRBJ2-5; no reliable D call. Sequences were obtained from PBMCs or T cells enriched from blood (not recorded which). This TCR was sampled from a woman aged 45-65 years who had recovered from COVID-19. The CDR3 reads CASSPALETQYF. The CDR3 DNA follows: TGTGCCAGCAGCCCCGCGTTAGAGACCCAGTACTTC.